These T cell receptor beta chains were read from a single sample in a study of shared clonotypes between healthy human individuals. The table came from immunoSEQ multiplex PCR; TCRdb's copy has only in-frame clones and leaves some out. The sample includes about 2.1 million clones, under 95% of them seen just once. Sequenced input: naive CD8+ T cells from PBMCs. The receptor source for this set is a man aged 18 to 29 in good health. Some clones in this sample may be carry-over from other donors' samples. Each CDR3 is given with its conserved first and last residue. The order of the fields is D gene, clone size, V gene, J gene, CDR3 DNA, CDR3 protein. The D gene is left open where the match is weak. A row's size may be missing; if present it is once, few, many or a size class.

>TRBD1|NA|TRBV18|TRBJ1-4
TGTGCCAGCTCACCACCGGGACAGGGTTTCGATGAAAAACTGTTTTTT
CASSPPGQGFDEKLFF
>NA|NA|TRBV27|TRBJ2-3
TGTGCCAGCAGTTTTTCGGGGGCTAGCACAGATACGCAGTATTTT
CASSFSGASTDTQYF
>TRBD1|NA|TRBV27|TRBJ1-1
TGTGCCAGCAGTTTGTGGACAGGGGGCGCCCGGGGAACTGAAGCTTTCTTT
CASSLWTGGARGTEAFF
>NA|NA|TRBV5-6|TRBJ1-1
TGTGCCAGCAGCCTGCAGGACATGAACACTGAAGCTTTCTTT
CASSLQDMNTEAFF
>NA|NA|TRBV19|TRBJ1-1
TGTGCCAGTACTCCGAGGGGGGTGACTGAAGCTTTCTTT
CASTPRGVTEAFF
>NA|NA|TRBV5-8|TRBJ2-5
TGTGCCAGCAGCTTGGCACAGGGATACCAAGAGACCCAGTACTTC
CASSLAQGYQETQYF
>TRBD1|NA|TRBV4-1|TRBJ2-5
TGCGCCAGCAGCCGAACAGGGGGCCTGGGGGAGACCCAGTACTTC
CASSRTGGLGETQYF
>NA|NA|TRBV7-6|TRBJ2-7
TGTGCCAGCAGCACTCAACCGCAGGGGGGCTCCTACGAGCAGTACTTC
CASSTQPQGGSYEQYF
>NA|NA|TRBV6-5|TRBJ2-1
TGTGCCAGCAGTTACCAGAGCTCCTACAATGAGCAGTTCTTC
CASSYQSSYNEQFF
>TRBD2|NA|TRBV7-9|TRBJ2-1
TGTGCCAGCGGTATGGCGGGAGCGGCCTACAATGAGCAGTTCTTC
CASGMAGAAYNEQFF
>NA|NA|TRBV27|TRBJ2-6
TGTGCCAGCAAGTGGGGCTCTGGGGCCAACGTCCTGACTTTC
CASKWGSGANVLTF
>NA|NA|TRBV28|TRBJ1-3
TGTGCCAGCAGCCCTAATGATAGGGGAAACACCATATATTTT
CASSPNDRGNTIYF
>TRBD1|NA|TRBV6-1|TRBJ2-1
TGTGCCAGCAGAACCGGGACAGGGTACAATGAGCAGTTCTTC
CASRTGTGYNEQFF
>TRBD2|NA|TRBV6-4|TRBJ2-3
TGTGCCAGCAGTGAGGAGGGAGGGTCGACCTTCACAGATACGCAGTATTTT
CASSEEGGSTFTDTQYF
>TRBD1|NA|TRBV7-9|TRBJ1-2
TGTGCCAGCACCCTCGACCGGGGACAGGGGGCTGTTGGCTATGGCTACACCTTC
CASTLDRGQGAVGYGYTF
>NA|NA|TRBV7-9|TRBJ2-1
TGTGCCAGCAGCTTAGACGACAGAATGTGGAATGAGCAGTTCTTC
CASSLDDRMWNEQFF
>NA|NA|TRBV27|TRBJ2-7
TGTGCCAGCAGTTTGAGGCAGGGCAACTCCTACGAGCAGTACTTC
CASSLRQGNSYEQYF
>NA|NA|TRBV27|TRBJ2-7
TGTGCCAGCAGTGCTCGGACCTCCTACGAGCAGTACTTC
CASSARTSYEQYF
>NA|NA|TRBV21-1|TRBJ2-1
TGTGCCAGCTTGACAGGCAATGAGCAGTTCTTC
CASLTGNEQFF
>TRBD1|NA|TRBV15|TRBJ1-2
TGTGCCACCAGCAGCGAGGGGACAGCCGACTATGGCTACACCTTC
CATSSEGTADYGYTF
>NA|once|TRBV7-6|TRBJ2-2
TGTGCCAGCAGCTTAGGACCCGGGGAGCTGTTTTTT
CASSLGPGELFF
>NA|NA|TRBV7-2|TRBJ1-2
TGTGCCAGCAGCTTTATAGGGGGGGGTGGCTACACCTTC
CASSFIGGGGYTF
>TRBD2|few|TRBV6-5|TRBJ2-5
TGTGCCAGCAGTTACGCGGGAGAAGAGACCCAGTACTTC
CASSYAGEETQYF
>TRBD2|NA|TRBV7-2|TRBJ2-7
TGTGCCAGCAGCCTCCTACCCCAGCGGGGGATATACGAGCAGTACTTC
CASSLLPQRGIYEQYF
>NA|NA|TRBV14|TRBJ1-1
TGTGCCAGCAGCCAAGATACCAGCACTGAAGCTTTCTTT
CASSQDTSTEAFF
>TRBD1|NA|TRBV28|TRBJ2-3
TGTGCCAGCAGTCCCCGGGACAGGGTAGTCACAGATACGCAGTATTTT
CASSPRDRVVTDTQYF
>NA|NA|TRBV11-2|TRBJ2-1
TGTGCCACTACAGGGAGGACGTACAATGAGCAGTTCTTC
CATTGRTYNEQFF
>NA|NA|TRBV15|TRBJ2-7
TGTGCCACCAGCGGGGGGACTCGACTTGGAGAGCAGTACTTC
CATSGGTRLGEQYF
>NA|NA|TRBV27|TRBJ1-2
TGTGCCAGCAGGATGAGGTGGGACGCCAGGCAGGTTGGCTACACCTTC
CASRMRWDARQVGYTF
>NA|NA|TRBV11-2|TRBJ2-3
TGTGCCAGCAGCGTCGGGACTCAGCCGTTTCCAGATACGCAGTATTTT
CASSVGTQPFPDTQYF
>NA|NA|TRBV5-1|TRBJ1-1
TGCGCCAGCAAAGGGGCCGGGGGAGCTTTCTTT
CASKGAGGAFF
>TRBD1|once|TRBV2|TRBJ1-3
TGTGCCAGCAGTGAAAGGGTGACAGGGACTGGAAACACCATATATTTT
CASSERVTGTGNTIYF
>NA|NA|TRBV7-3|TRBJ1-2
TGTGCCAGCAGCTCGATTGGGTCGCCTGCCGTGAACTACACCTTC
CASSSIGSPAVNYTF